Sequencing of this T cell receptor beta chain was carried out in a study of T cells in Graves' hyperthyroidism and ophthalmopathy. Study-wide results and caveats: Also found in blood were most expanded thyroid clonotypes above 0.001.

This clonotype was seen ten or more times. The antigen is not known. Patients between 18 and 65 years old had hyperthyroidism, newly diagnosed and lasting under 2 months. Trimming shortened V by 2 bases and J by 3 bases, and 11 bases separated the two germline ends. Germline CDR1 SNHLY, CDR2 FYNNEI. CDR3 length equals 15 residues. TCR beta CDR3 regions were amplified from RNA transcripts. TCR CDR3 regions were first amplified by RT-PCR with HTBI primers. MiXCR, applied by TCRdb to the multiplex PCR reads, yields one record per CDR3 protein. Seen here are around 200,000 distinct CDR3 sequences, approximately 16% observed once, and the top ten hold about 45%.

Material: blood. V gene TRBV2 combines with J gene TRBJ1-5, with D hard to call. The sequence derives from a man aged 40-50 years with Graves' hyperthyroidism. DNA of the CDR3: TGTGCCAGCAGTGAAATCTTCGCCCCCAATCAGCCCCAGCATTTT. Protein: CASSEIFAPNQPQHF.